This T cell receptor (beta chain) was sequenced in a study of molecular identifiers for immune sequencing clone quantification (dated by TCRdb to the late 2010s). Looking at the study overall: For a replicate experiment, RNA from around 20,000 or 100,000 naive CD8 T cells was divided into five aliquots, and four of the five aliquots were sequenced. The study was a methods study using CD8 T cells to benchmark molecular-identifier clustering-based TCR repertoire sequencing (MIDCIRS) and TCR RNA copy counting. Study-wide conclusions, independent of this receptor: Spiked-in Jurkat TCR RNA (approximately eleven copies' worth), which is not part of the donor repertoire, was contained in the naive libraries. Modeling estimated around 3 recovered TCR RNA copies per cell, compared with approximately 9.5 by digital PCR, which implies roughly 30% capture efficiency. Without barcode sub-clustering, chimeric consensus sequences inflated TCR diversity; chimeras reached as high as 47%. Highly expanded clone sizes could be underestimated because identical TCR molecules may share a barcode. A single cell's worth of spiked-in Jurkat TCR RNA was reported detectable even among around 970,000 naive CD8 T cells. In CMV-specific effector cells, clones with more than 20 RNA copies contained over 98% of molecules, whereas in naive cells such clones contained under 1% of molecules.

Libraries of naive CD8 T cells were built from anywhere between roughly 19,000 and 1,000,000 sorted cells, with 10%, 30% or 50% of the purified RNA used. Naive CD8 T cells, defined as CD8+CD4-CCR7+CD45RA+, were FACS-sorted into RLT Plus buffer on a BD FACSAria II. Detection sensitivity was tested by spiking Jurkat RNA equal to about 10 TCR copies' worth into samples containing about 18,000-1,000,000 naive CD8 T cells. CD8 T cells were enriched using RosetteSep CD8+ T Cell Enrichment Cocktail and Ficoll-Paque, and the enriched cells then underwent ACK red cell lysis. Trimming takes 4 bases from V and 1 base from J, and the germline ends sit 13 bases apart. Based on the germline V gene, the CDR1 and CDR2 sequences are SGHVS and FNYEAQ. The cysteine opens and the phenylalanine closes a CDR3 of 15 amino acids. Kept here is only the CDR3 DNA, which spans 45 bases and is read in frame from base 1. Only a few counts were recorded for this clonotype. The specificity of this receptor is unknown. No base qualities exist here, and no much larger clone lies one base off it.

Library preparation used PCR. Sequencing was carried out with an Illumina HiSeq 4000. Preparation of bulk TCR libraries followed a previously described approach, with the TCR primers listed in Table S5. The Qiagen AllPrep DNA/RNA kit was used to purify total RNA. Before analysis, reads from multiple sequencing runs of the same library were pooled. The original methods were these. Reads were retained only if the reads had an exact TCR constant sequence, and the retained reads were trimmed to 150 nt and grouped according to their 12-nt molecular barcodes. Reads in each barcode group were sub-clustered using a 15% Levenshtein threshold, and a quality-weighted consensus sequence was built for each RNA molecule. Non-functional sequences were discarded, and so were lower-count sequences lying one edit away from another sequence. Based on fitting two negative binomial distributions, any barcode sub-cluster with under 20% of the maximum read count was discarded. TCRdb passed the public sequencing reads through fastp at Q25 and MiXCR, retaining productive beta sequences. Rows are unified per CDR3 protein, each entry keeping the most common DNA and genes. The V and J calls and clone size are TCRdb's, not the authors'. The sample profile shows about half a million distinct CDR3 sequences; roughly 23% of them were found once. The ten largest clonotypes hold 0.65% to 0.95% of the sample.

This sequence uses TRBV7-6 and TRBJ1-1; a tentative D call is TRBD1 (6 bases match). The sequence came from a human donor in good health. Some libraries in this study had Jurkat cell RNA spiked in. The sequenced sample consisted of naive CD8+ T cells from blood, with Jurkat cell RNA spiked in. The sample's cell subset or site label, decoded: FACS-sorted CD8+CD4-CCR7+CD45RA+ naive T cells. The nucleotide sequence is TGTGCCAGCAGCTCGGCCGGGACAACGAACACTGAAGCTTTCTTT. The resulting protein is CASSSAGTTNTEAFF.